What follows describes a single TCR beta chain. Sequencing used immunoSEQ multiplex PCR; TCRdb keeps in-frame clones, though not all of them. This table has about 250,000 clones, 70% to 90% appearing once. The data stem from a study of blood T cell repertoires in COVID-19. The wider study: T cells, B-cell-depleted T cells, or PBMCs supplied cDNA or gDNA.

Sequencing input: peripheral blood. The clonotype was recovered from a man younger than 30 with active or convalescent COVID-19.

CDR3 sequence (DNA): TGTGCCAGCAGTTCCCTCAGCGGGGGGACCTACGAGCAGTACTTC. Encoded protein: CASSSLSGGTYEQYF. The V and J genes are TRBV27 and TRBJ2-7; TRBD2 agrees at 9 bases. V lost 4 bases, J lost 2 bases, and 6 bases stayed unmatched. Per the germline V gene, CDR1 is MNHEY and CDR2 is SMNVEV (reference sequence). CDR3 size: 15 residues.